The clone carrying this TCR beta chain was picked up a small number of times. Antigen unknown. The germline gives CDR1 DFQATT, CDR2 SNEGSKA (reference sequence). The V segment lost 7 bases and the J segment 4 bases; nucleotides outside the gene matches: 10. CDR3 length equals 14 residues. The use of a sample-barcoded 5' primer and a J-beta primer mix characterized a second PCR of roughly 7 to 12 cycles. A minimum of 3 million CDR3-containing paired-end reads was obtained for each sample. TCRdb analysed the 5' RACE reads with MiXCR anew, one entry per CDR3 protein. Here the sample spans around 1,700,000 distinct CDR3 sequences, roughly 27% being singletons. This specimen belongs to a study of blood T cells in healthy people across ages. Study findings and constraints: More naive CD4+ cells and higher diversity were found in long-lived than in aged donors.

Sequenced: blood. The rearrangement joins TRBV20-1 to TRBJ1-5, with 7 bases that match TRBD1. This TCR came from a woman in her twenties or thirties in good health. The CDR3 reads CSVRQGVENQPQHF. The CDR3 bases are TGCAGTGTTCGGCAGGGGGTAGAAAATCAGCCCCAGCATTTT.